This TCR beta chain was documented in a study of cytomegalovirus exposure and HLA in healthy donors. Study-level findings and limits: Rarity held for most TCR sequences, but there were some public TCRs that occurred in many donors.

Comments on this clone: Antigen specificity is unknown.

After removal of 2 bases from V and 7 bases from J, the junction contained 8 bases not matched to a gene. The germline CDR1 and CDR2 sequences are MDHEN and SYDVKM. The CDR3 has 16 amino acids. PCR amplification relied on 60 Vbeta primers (plus 13 Jbeta primers). Data came from immunoSEQ multiplex PCR; TCRdb stores just in-frame clones and leaves some out. In the table there are about 120,000 clones, around 86% of which are singletons. The chain couples TRBV28 to TRBJ1-6; 7 bases map to TRBD1. This receptor was obtained from a man aged 25 to 40 in good health and CMV-seronegative. Sequenced input: PBMCs. CDR3: CASSLRGRTGNSPLHF. CDR3 in DNA: TGTGCCAGCAGTTTAAGGGGGCGGACGGGGAATTCACCCCTCCACTTT. Variable domain in full (rest from reference TRBV28 and TRBJ1-6): DVKVTQSSRYLVKRTGEKVFLECVQDMDHENMFWYRQDPGLGLRLIYFSYDVKMKEKGDIPEGYSVSREKKERFSLILESASTNQTSMYLCASSLRGRTGNSPLHFGNGTRLTVT.